This entry concerns a single T cell receptor (beta chain). What it binds is not known. Clones were read by immunoSEQ multiplex PCR, and TCRdb kept only the in-frame ones, dropping some. The sample lists over 95,000 clones; around 68% were seen once. The CDR3 totals 16 residues. The V gene lost 8 bases and the J gene lost 5 bases, with 21 bases spanning the gap. The germline V gene has CDR1 MRHNA and CDR2 SNTAGT. The data were taken from a study of shared clonotypes between healthy human individuals. The study, taken as a whole, reports: The study found lower generation probabilities in non-shared clonotypes than in those shared by all four donors.

This clonotype originated in a woman aged 30 to 39 in good health. The chain joins TRBV6-4 to TRBJ1-4; D gene unclear. Sequenced sample: memory CD8+ T cells sorted from blood. Subset denoted: CD45RO+ cells pooled with CCR7-negative TemRA cells. CDR3 sequence reads: CASRLGVGRRNEKLFF. CDR3 sequence (DNA): TGTGCCAGCCGACTCGGAGTGGGCAGGCGCAATGAAAAACTGTTTTTT.